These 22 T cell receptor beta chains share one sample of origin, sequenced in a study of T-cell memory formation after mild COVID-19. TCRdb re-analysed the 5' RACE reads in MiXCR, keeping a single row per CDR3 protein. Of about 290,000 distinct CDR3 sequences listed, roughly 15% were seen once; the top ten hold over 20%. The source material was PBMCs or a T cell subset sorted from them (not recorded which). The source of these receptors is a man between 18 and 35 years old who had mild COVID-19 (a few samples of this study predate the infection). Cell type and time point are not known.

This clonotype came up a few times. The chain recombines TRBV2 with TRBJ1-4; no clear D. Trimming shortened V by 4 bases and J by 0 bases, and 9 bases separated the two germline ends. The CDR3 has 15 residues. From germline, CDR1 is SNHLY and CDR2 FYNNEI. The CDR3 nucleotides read TGTGCCAGCAGTGTAAGAGGAGCAACTAATGAAAAACTGTTTTTT. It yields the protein CASSVRGATNEKLFF.

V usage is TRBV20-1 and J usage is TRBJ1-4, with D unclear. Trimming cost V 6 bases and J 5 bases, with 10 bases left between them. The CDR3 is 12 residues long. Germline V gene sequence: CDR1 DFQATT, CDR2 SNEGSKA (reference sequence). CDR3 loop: CSAAQENEKLFF. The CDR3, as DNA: TGCAGTGCCGCCCAGGAAAATGAAAAACTGTTTTTT.

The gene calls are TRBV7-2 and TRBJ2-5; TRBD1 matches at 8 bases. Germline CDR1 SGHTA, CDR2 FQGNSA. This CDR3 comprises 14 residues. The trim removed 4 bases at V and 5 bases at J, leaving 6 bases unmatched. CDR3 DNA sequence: TGTGCCAGCAGCTATAGGACAGGGCGGGAGACCCAGTACTTC. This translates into CASSYRTGRETQYF.

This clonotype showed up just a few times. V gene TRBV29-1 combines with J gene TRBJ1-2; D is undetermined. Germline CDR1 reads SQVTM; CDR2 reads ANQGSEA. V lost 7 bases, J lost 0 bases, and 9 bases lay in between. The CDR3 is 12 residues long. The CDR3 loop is CSAHRANYGYTF. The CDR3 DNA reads TGCAGCGCCCACAGAGCTAACTATGGCTACACCTTC.

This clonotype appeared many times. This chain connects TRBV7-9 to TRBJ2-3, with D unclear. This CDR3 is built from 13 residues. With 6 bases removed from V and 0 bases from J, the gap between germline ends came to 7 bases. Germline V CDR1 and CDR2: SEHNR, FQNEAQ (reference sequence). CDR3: CASRETSTDTQYF. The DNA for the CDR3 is TGTGCCAGCAGGGAGACTAGCACAGATACGCAGTATTTT.

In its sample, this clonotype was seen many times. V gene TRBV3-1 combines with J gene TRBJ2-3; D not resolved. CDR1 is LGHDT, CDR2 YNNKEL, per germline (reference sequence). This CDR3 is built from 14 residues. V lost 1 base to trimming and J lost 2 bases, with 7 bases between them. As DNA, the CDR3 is TGTGCCAGCAGCCAAGGGTGGATCACAGATACGCAGTATTTT. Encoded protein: CASSQGWITDTQYF.

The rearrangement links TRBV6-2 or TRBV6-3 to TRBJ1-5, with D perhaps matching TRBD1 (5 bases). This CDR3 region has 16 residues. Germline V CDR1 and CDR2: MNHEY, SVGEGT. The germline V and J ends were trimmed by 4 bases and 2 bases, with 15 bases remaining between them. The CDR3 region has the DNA TGTGCCAGCAGTTCTCAGGGAGTTTGGGGCAATCAGCCCCAGCATTTT. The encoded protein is CASSSQGVWGNQPQHF.

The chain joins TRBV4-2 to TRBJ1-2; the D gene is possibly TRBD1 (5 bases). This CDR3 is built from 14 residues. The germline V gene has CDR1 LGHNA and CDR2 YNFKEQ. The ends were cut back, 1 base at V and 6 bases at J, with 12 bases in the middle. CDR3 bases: TGTGCCAGCAGCCAAGTGGCCGGGGCAAATGGCTACACCTTC. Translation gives CASSQVAGANGYTF.

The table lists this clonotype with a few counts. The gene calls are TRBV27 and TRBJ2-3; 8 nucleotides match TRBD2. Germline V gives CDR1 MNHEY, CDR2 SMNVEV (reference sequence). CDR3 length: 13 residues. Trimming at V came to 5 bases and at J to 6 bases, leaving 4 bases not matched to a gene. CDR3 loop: CASSGQRGDTQYF. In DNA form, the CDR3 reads TGTGCCAGCAGTGGGCAGCGGGGGGATACGCAGTATTTT.

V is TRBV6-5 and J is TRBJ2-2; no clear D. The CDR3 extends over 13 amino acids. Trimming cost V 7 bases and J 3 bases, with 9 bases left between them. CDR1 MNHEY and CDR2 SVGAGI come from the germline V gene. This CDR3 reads CASINSDTGELFF. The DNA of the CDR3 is TGTGCCAGCATAAACAGTGACACCGGGGAGCTGTTTTTT.

The CDR3 DNA reads as TGTGCCAGCAGCCCCTTGGGACAGGGACATGGCTACACCTTC. Its protein is CASSPLGQGHGYTF. The genes are TRBV7-2 and TRBJ1-2, with 9 bases aligning to TRBD1. V dropped 5 bases and J dropped 6; count of bases not matched to a gene: 7. The CDR3 contains 14 residues. Germline V gene data show CDR1 as SGHTA and CDR2 as FQGNSA. Full variable domain (outside the CDR3, taken from reference TRBV7-2 and TRBJ1-2): GAGVSQSPSNKVTEKGKDVELRCDPISGHTALYWYRQSLGQGLEFLIYFQGNSAPDKSGLPSDRFSAERTGGSVSTLTIQRTQQEDSAVYLCASSPLGQGHGYTFGSGTRLTVV.

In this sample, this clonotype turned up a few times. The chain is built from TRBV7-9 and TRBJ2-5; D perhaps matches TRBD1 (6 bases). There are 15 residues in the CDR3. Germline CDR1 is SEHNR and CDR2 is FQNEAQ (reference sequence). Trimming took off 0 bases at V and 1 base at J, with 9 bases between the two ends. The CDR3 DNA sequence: TGTGCCAGCAGCTTAGCGGGGGCAGGCCAAGAGACCCAGTACTTC. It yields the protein CASSLAGAGQETQYF. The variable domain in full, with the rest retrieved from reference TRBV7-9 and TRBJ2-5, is DTGVSQNPRHKITKRGQNVTFRCDPISEHNRLYWYRQTLGQGPEFLTYFQNEAQLEKSRLLSDRFSAERPKGSFSTLEIQRTEQGDSAMYLCASSLAGAGQETQYFGPGTRLLVL.

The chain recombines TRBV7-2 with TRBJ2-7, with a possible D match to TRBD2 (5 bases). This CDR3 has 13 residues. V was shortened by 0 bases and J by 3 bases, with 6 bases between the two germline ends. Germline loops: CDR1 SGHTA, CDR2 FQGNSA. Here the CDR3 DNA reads TGTGCCAGCAGCTTAGCGAGGGACTACGAGCAGTACGTC. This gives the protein CASSLARDYEQYV.

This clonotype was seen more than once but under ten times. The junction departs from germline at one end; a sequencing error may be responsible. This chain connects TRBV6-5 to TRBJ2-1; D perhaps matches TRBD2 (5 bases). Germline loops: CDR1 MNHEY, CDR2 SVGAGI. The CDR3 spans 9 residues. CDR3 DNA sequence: TGTGCCAGCTGTCGGGGAACGGTCTTC. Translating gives CASCRGTVF.

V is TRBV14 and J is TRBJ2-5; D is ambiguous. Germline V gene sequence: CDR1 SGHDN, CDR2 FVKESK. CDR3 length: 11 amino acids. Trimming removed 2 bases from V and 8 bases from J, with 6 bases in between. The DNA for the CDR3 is TGTGCCAGCAGCCAAACCGCAACCCAGTACTTC. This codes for CASSQTATQYF. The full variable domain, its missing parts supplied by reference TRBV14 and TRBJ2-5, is EAGVTQFPSHSVIEKGQTVTLRCDPISGHDNLYWYRRVMGKEIKFLLHFVKESKQDESGMPNNRFLAERTGGTYSTLKVQPAELEDSGVYFCASSQTATQYFGPGTRLLVL.

The CDR3 spells CASSPGTGAGTGELFF. As DNA, the CDR3 is TGTGCCAGCAGCCCAGGGACAGGGGCGGGCACCGGGGAGCTGTTTTTT. The rearrangement uses TRBV12-3 or TRBV12-4 and TRBJ2-2, with 10 bases that match TRBD1. The CDR3 spans 16 residues. The V gene end was trimmed by 6 bases and the J gene end by 4 bases; junction bases not matched to a gene: 8.

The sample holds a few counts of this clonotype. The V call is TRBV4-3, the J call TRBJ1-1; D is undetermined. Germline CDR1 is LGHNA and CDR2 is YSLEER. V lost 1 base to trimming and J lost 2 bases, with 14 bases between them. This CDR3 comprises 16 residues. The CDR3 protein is CASSQARSDRNTEAFF. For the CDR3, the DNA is TGCGCCAGCAGCCAAGCCCGGTCCGACCGAAACACTGAAGCTTTCTTT.

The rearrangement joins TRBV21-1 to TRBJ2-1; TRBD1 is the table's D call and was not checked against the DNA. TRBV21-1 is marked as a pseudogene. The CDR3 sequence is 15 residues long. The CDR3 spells CASGDGTGVHNEQFF. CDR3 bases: TGTGCCAGCGGAGACGGGACAGGGGTACACAATGAGCAGTTCTTC.

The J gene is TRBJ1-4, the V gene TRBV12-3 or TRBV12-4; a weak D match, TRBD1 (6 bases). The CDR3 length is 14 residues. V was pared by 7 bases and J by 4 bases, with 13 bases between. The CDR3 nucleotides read TGTGCCAGCACCCTCCGGACAGTTAATGAAAAACTGTTTTTT. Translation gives CASTLRTVNEKLFF.

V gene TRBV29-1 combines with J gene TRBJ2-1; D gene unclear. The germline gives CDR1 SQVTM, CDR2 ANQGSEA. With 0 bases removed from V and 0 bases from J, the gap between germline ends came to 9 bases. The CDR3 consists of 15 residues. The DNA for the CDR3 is TGCAGCGTTGAAGAACCACGACCCTCCTACAATGAGCAGTTCTTC. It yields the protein CSVEEPRPSYNEQFF.

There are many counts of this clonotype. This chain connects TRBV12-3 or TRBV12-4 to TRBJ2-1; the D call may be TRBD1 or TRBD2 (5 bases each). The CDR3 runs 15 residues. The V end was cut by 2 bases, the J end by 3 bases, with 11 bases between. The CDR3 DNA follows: TGTGCCAGCAGTTTACAGGGACCGGGCTACAATGAGCAGTTCTTC. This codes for CASSLQGPGYNEQFF.

The CDR3 sequence is CASSYLGQGSSYEQYF. The CDR3 coding sequence is TGTGCCAGCAGTTACCTCGGACAGGGTAGTTCCTACGAGCAGTACTTC. The chain combines TRBV12-3 or TRBV12-4 with TRBJ2-7; 8 nucleotides align to TRBD1. The trim removed 4 bases at V and 1 base at J, leaving 9 bases unmatched. The CDR3 loop spans 16 amino acids.